The 13 T cell receptor beta chains below all came from one sample that was sequenced in a study of human T cells and chemical hapten exposure. TCRdb re-called the RACE reads with MiXCR, one entry per CDR3 protein. This sample has 100,000 to 150,000 distinct CDR3 sequences; around 15% occur once, and the top ten carry around 0.84%. Time point specified: patch test 1, 2 weeks after DPC sensitization. The sample's treatment: therapeutic diphenylcyclopropenone sensitization with weekly scalp DPC. Material: whole blood, obtained in connection with sensitization to the hapten diphenylcyclopropenone (DPC). All receptors come from a man aged 18-30 years with alopecia areata. Some clones in this sample may be carry-over from other donors' samples.

The chain joins TRBV18 to TRBJ1-4, with D maybe TRBD1 (6 bases). CDR1 and CDR2 from the germline V gene are KGHSH and LQKENI. Trimming stripped 3 bases from V and 5 bases from J, with 13 bases between. This CDR3 spans 15 amino acids. CDR3: CASSPPGTRNEKLFF. CDR3 coding DNA: TGTGCCAGCTCACCGCCCGGGACAAGGAATGAAAAACTGTTTTTT.

This clonotype turned up a few times. The V and J genes are TRBV5-1 and TRBJ2-3, with TRBD1 as a possible D gene (6 bases). Between the trimmed V and J ends, which lost 4 bases and 6 bases, there was a span of 18 bases. Germline-derived CDR1 and CDR2 are SGHRS and YFSETQ. The CDR3 length is 15 residues. In nucleotides, the CDR3 is TGCGCCAGCAGCCTGCCGGACAGCCCAGCCGATACGCAGTATTTT. It is translated as CASSLPDSPADTQYF. The whole variable domain, filled in from reference TRBV5-1 and TRBJ2-3, reads KAGVTQTPRYLIKTRGQQVTLSCSPISGHRSVSWYQQTPGQGLQFLFEYFSETQRNKGNFPGRFSGRQFSNSRSEMNVSTLELGDSALYLCASSLPDSPADTQYFGPGTRLTVL.

This sequence joins TRBV6-5 and TRBJ1-3; 10 bases are shared with TRBD1. Germline V gives CDR1 MNHEY, CDR2 SVGAGI. This CDR3 is built from 15 residues. The V segment lost 5 bases and the J segment 3 bases; nucleotides outside the gene matches: 4. The CDR3 region is CASSRQGAGGNTIYF. CDR3 nucleotide sequence: TGTGCCAGCAGTAGACAGGGGGCGGGTGGAAACACCATATATTTT.

The chain has TRBV10-3 and TRBJ1-1; D ambiguous. V was trimmed by 4 bases and J by 0 bases, leaving 6 bases between them. This CDR3 spans 13 amino acids. The V gene's germline CDR1 is ENHRY and CDR2 SYGVKD. CDR3 sequence: CAISGLMNTEAFF. CDR3 nucleotide sequence: TGTGCCATCAGTGGTTTGATGAACACTGAAGCTTTCTTT.

This clonotype was observed a handful of times. V and J are TRBV28 and TRBJ1-2; possibly TRBD1 for D (6 bases). The CDR3 length is 13 residues. With 6 bases removed from V and 4 bases from J, the gap between germline ends came to 12 bases. Germline V gene sequence: CDR1 MDHEN, CDR2 SYDVKM. As DNA, the CDR3 is TGTGCCAGCAGCCTCGACAGGAGCTATGGCTACACCTTC. This gives the protein CASSLDRSYGYTF.

This clonotype was counted many times. The chain has TRBV6-2 or TRBV6-3 and TRBJ2-7; the match to TRBD1 covers 9 bases. J was trimmed by 2 bases and V by 5 bases; bases with no gene match: 4. This CDR3 contains 14 residues. The germline gives CDR1 MNHEY, CDR2 SVGEGT. The CDR3 is CASSLTGGAYEQYV. The DNA for the CDR3 is TGTGCCAGCAGTCTGACAGGGGGGGCCTACGAGCAGTACGTC.

This clonotype appeared many times. V gene TRBV4-3 combines with J gene TRBJ2-7; D call uncertain. This CDR3 contains 14 residues. In germline, CDR1 is LGHNA, CDR2 YSLEER. The ends were cut back, 0 bases at V and 1 base at J, with 7 bases in the middle. CDR3 bases: TGCGCCAGCAGCCAAGATACAGTATCCTACGAGCAGTACGTC. It translates to CASSQDTVSYEQYV.

The V call is TRBV24-1, the J call TRBJ2-1; no reliable D call. Germline V gene data show CDR1 as KGHDR and CDR2 as SFDVKD. The CDR3 is 11 amino acids. Trimming removed 3 bases at V and 11 bases at J, with 7 bases between. DNA for the CDR3: TGTGCCACCAGTGATCGGATTAAGCAGTTCTTC. Translating gives CATSDRIKQFF.

V and J are TRBV7-2 and TRBJ2-3, with 10 bases aligning to TRBD1. After removal of 5 bases from V and 4 bases from J, the junction contained 3 bases not matched to a gene. The germline CDR1 and CDR2 sequences are SGHTA and FQGNSA. The CDR3 consists of 14 residues. The CDR3 sequence is CASSVDRGPDTQYF. The DNA for the CDR3 is TGTGCCAGCAGCGTCGACAGGGGGCCAGATACGCAGTATTTT.

This clonotype showed up just a few times. The chain couples TRBV12-3 or TRBV12-4 to TRBJ2-7; a possible D gene is TRBD1 (5 bases). The CDR3 has 16 amino acids. V was cut by 1 base and J by 2 bases, with 15 bases left in between. The CDR3 nucleotides read TGTGCCAGCAGTTTAGAGGGCTGGGGCAGGCCCTACGAGCAGTACTTC. Translating it yields CASSLEGWGRPYEQYF.

The gene calls are TRBV12-5 and TRBJ2-3; TRBD2 is a possible D gene (6 bases). Germline assignment: CDR1 LGHNT and CDR2 FRNRAP. V was pared by 1 base and J by 5 bases, with 13 bases between. This CDR3 contains 15 residues. The CDR3: CASGLGLPEGDTQYF. CDR3 DNA sequence: TGTGCTAGTGGTTTGGGACTCCCGGAGGGAGATACGCAGTATTTT.

V is TRBV5-1 and J is TRBJ2-6; TRBD1 matches 8 bases. The CDR3 length is 17 residues. Germline trimming cut 5 bases from V and 0 bases from J; bases unmatched to any gene: 7. From germline, CDR1 is SGHRS and CDR2 YFSETQ. In DNA, the CDR3 is TGCGCCAGCAGTTTCCGGGACAGGAGCTCTGGGGCCAACGTCCTGACTTTC. Protein sequence: CASSFRDRSSGANVLTF. Full variable domain (outside the CDR3, taken from reference TRBV5-1 and TRBJ2-6): KAGVTQTPRYLIKTRGQQVTLSCSPISGHRSVSWYQQTPGQGLQFLFEYFSETQRNKGNFPGRFSGRQFSNSRSEMNVSTLELGDSALYLCASSFRDRSSGANVLTFGAGSRLTVL.

In its sample, this clonotype was seen a few times. V and J are TRBV6-2 or TRBV6-3 and TRBJ1-2, with 9 bases that match TRBD1. CDR1 MNHEY and CDR2 SVGEGT come from the germline V gene. The junction had 4 bases not matched to a gene; V was cut back by 4 bases and J by 1 base. CDR3 length equals 15 residues. This chain's CDR3 is CASSSPGQGNYGYTF. DNA of the CDR3: TGTGCCAGCAGTTCTCCGGGACAGGGTAACTATGGCTACACCTTC.